This is a list of T cell receptor beta chains from one sample in a study of blood T cell repertoires in COVID-19. Data came from immunoSEQ multiplex PCR; TCRdb stores just in-frame clones and leaves some out. The data show approximately 200,000 clones, with roughly nine tenths seen just once and over 1.5% held by the top ten. The sample comprised peripheral blood. The receptors were gathered from a middle-aged man with active or convalescent COVID-19. CDR3s include the opening cysteine and the closing phenylalanine or tryptophan. Each record gives: clone size, V gene, J gene, D gene, CDR3 DNA, CDR3 protein. A D gene is named only where the DNA matches it firmly. Only part of the rows carry a size: once, few, many, or a class if the clone is expanded.

size: NA; V: TRBV6-1; J: TRBJ1-5; D: NA; DNA: TGTGCCAGCAGTGAAGCGTTCGGGCTAGGGACTAGCAAGCCCCAGCATTTT; CDR3: CASSEAFGLGTSKPQHF
size: NA; V: TRBV5-1; J: TRBJ1-2; D: NA; DNA: TGCGCCAGCAGCTTGGAGGCACTTCTATCGAGGTCCGGCTACACCTTC; CDR3: CASSLEALLSRSGYTF
size: NA; V: TRBV18; J: TRBJ1-6; D: TRBD1; DNA: TGTGCCAGCTCCCAGGGACAGGTGATAGCCGCGGGCTCACCCCTCCACTTT; CDR3: CASSQGQVIAAGSPLHF
size: NA; V: TRBV7-9; J: TRBJ2-7; D: TRBD1; DNA: TGTGCCAGCAGCTTAACCCGGACAGGCGGCTCCGAGCAGTACTTC; CDR3: CASSLTRTGGSEQYF
size: NA; V: TRBV10-1; J: TRBJ2-7; D: NA; DNA: TGCGCCAGCAGTGAGGAGGTAGCGGCGCCCGAGCAGTACTTC; CDR3: CASSEEVAAPEQYF
size: few; V: TRBV6-6; J: TRBJ1-1; D: NA; DNA: TGTGCCAGCAGTTACTCAAGAGGTACTGAAGCTTTCTTT; CDR3: CASSYSRGTEAFF
size: NA; V: TRBV15; J: TRBJ1-2; D: NA; DNA: TGTGCCACCAGCAGAGATATGGGAGGGGACGACGGTAGAATCTATGGCTACACCTTC; CDR3: CATSRDMGGDDGRIYGYTF
size: NA; V: TRBV5-1; J: TRBJ1-1; D: NA; DNA: TGCGCCAGCAGTCCTGGTTCAGGTGACACTGAAGCTTTCTTT; CDR3: CASSPGSGDTEAFF
size: NA; V: TRBV28; J: TRBJ2-1; D: TRBD2; DNA: TGTGCCAGCAGTTTTGGCGGGGGGACTGAGCAGTTCTTC; CDR3: CASSFGGGTEQFF
size: NA; V: TRBV27; J: TRBJ1-1; D: NA; DNA: TGTGCCAGCAGTAGAGTGGGGGCTCTTGACACTGAAGCTTTCTTT; CDR3: CASSRVGALDTEAFF
size: NA; V: TRBV20-1; J: TRBJ1-1; D: NA; DNA: TGCAGTGCTAGTCCTACTACCACCCGCACTGAAGCTTTCTTT; CDR3: CSASPTTTRTEAFF
size: NA; V: TRBV28; J: TRBJ1-2; D: TRBD1; DNA: TGTGCCAGCAGACCCCAGCTTAGACAGGGGGCGGATTATGGCTACACCTTC; CDR3: CASRPQLRQGADYGYTF
size: NA; V: TRBV5-1; J: TRBJ2-7; D: NA; DNA: TGCGCCAGCAGCTTGATGAGCAGGTCTGGCTACGAGCAGTACTTC; CDR3: CASSLMSRSGYEQYF
size: few; V: TRBV7-9; J: TRBJ1-1; D: NA; DNA: TGTGCCAGCAGTTGGGGGCCCAACACTGAAGCTTTCTTT; CDR3: CASSWGPNTEAFF
size: NA; V: TRBV20-1; J: TRBJ2-1; D: NA; DNA: TGCAGTGCTTCCCCTGAGGGTGAGCAGTTCTTC; CDR3: CSASPEGEQFF
size: NA; V: TRBV6-1; J: TRBJ2-1; D: NA; DNA: TGTGCCAGCACTCCCAGTATAAATGACAATGAGCAGTTCTTC; CDR3: CASTPSINDNEQFF
size: NA; V: TRBV25-1; J: TRBJ2-7; D: NA; DNA: TGTGCCAGCATGTCAGGGGCCTACGAGCAGTACTTC; CDR3: CASMSGAYEQYF
size: NA; V: TRBV19; J: TRBJ2-1; D: TRBD2; DNA: TGTGCCAGCAGGACTAGCGGAACCTACAATGAGCAGTTCTTC; CDR3: CASRTSGTYNEQFF
size: NA; V: TRBV18; J: TRBJ2-1; D: NA; DNA: TGTGCCAGCTCACCCCAGGGCAGCTCCTACAATGAGCAGTTCTTC; CDR3: CASSPQGSSYNEQFF
size: NA; V: TRBV9; J: TRBJ2-1; D: TRBD2; DNA: TGTGCCAGCAGCGTAGGAACCGGGGGGGCCGTTATCGATGAGCAGTTCTTC; CDR3: CASSVGTGGAVIDEQFF
size: NA; V: TRBV9; J: TRBJ1-2; D: TRBD1; DNA: TGTGCCAGCAGCACTCCGGACAGGGGCTATGGCTACACCTTC; CDR3: CASSTPDRGYGYTF
size: NA; V: TRBV11-3; J: TRBJ1-1; D: NA; DNA: TGTGCCAGCAGCCCCGACAGTACAAACACTGAAGCTTTCTTT; CDR3: CASSPDSTNTEAFF
size: NA; V: TRBV5-1; J: TRBJ2-3; D: NA; DNA: TGCGCCAGCAGCTTGGCCGCGGCCCCCGGGGATACGCAGTATTTT; CDR3: CASSLAAAPGDTQYF
size: NA; V: TRBV3-1/TRBV3-2; J: TRBJ2-1; D: TRBD2; DNA: TGTGCCAGCAGCCAAGTGACTAGCGGGAGATTGAATGAGCAGTTCTTC; CDR3: CASSQVTSGRLNEQFF
size: NA; V: TRBV19; J: TRBJ2-5; D: NA; DNA: TGTGCCAGTAGTATGCGAGGGAAGCAAGAGACCCAGTACTTC; CDR3: CASSMRGKQETQYF
size: NA; V: TRBV29-1; J: TRBJ2-7; D: TRBD1; DNA: TGCAGCGTTGAGGGACAGTCCTACGAGCAGTACTTC; CDR3: CSVEGQSYEQYF
size: few; V: TRBV6-1; J: TRBJ1-2; D: TRBD1; DNA: TGTGCCAGCAGTGAAGCGTCGACAGGGGGATTCTATGGCTACACCTTC; CDR3: CASSEASTGGFYGYTF
size: NA; V: TRBV6-5; J: TRBJ2-7; D: TRBD1; DNA: TGTGCCAGCGCTCTGGGACAGGGGGGATCCTACGAGCAGTACTTC; CDR3: CASALGQGGSYEQYF